This passage covers 8 T cell receptor beta chains from one sample sequenced in a study of shared clonotypes between healthy human individuals. This table comes from immunoSEQ multiplex PCR, and its TCRdb copy is limited to in-frame clones, with some not included. The sample lists some 1,100,000 clones; about 80% were seen once. The sample consisted of memory CD4+ T cells from PBMCs. Subset: CD45RA-negative fraction. All receptors come from a young man in good health. Some clones in this sample may be carry-over from other donors' samples.

The gene calls are TRBV18 and TRBJ1-1, with D unclear. The CDR3 contains 14 residues. Trimming took off 1 base at V and 6 bases at J, with 12 bases between the two ends. From germline, CDR1 is KGHSH and CDR2 LQKENI. The CDR3 loop is CASSPQGIPPEAFF. DNA for the CDR3: TGTGCCAGCTCACCACAGGGCATACCCCCTGAAGCTTTCTTT.

This chain joins TRBV10-3 and TRBJ2-6; the D is unclear. V dropped 3 bases and J dropped 0 bases, with 12 bases sitting between them. This CDR3 has 17 amino acids. Germline CDR1 is ENHRY and CDR2 is SYGVKD. Here the CDR3 DNA reads TGTGCCATCAGTGACACCGGTTACAGCTCTGGGGCCAACGTCCTGACTTTC. It translates to CAISDTGYSSGANVLTF.

As concerns this clone: One base away lies a much larger clone, so this may be a sequencing read error. Other DNA sequences from this sample encode an identical CDR3 as well. The DNA for the CDR3 is TGTGCCAGCAGCCCCCGGACAGGCGACGAGCAGTACTTC. Translated, it gives CASSPRTGDEQYF. The chain carries TRBV4-2 and TRBJ2-7, with 7 bases identical to TRBD1. The CDR3 totals 13 residues. V lost 4 bases to trimming and J lost 5 bases; unmatched junction nucleotides: 5. CDR1 and CDR2 (germline): LGHNA, YNFKEQ.

This rearrangement joins TRBV5-1 to TRBJ2-7; maybe TRBD2 (6 bases). The CDR3 extends over 16 amino acids. Trimming left V 2 bases short and J 7 bases short, with 22 bases between. Germline V CDR1 and CDR2: SGHRS, YFSETQ. CDR3 DNA: TGCGCCAGCAGCTTCCTCCTCGGCGCGGGATCGGGGGAGCAGTACTTC. It specifies CASSFLLGAGSGEQYF.

The V and J genes are TRBV12-2 and TRBJ2-1; no check of the table's D call, TRBD1, against the DNA was made. TRBV12-2 is described as a pseudogene. This CDR3 contains 16 residues. Here the CDR3 reads CASRAWTGSAGNEQFF. The DNA for the CDR3 is TGTGCAAGTCGCGCATGGACAGGGAGCGCAGGCAATGAGCAGTTCTTC.

The chain is built from TRBV29-1 and TRBJ2-7; a weak D match, TRBD2 (5 bases). The V end was cut by 4 bases, the J end by 2 bases, with 9 bases between. The CDR3 sequence is 12 residues long. CDR1 is SQVTM, CDR2 ANQGSEA, per germline. The CDR3 sequence is CSVGGQPYEQYF. The CDR3 DNA sequence: TGCAGCGTTGGCGGGCAACCCTACGAGCAGTACTTC.

The V call is TRBV11-1, the J call TRBJ2-7; D may correspond to TRBD1 or TRBD2 (6 bases each). V lost 5 bases to trimming and J lost 0 bases, with 14 bases between them. In germline, CDR1 is SGHAT, CDR2 FQDESV (reference sequence). CDR3 length: 15 amino acids. In DNA form, the CDR3 reads TGTGCCAGCAGCCCGCGTCGGGGGCCCTCCTACGAGCAGTACTTC. This codes for CASSPRRGPSYEQYF.

Notes on this clone: The sample has other DNA sequences that encode this CDR3 too. The chain employs TRBV10-3 and TRBJ2-3; a possible D gene is TRBD2 (5 bases). The V end was cut by 8 bases, the J end by 2 bases, with 8 bases between. CDR1 and CDR2 from the germline V gene are ENHRY and SYGVKD. CDR3 size: 12 residues. The CDR3 here is CAIAGVTDTQYF. The DNA of the CDR3 is TGTGCCATCGCCGGGGTCACAGATACGCAGTATTTT.